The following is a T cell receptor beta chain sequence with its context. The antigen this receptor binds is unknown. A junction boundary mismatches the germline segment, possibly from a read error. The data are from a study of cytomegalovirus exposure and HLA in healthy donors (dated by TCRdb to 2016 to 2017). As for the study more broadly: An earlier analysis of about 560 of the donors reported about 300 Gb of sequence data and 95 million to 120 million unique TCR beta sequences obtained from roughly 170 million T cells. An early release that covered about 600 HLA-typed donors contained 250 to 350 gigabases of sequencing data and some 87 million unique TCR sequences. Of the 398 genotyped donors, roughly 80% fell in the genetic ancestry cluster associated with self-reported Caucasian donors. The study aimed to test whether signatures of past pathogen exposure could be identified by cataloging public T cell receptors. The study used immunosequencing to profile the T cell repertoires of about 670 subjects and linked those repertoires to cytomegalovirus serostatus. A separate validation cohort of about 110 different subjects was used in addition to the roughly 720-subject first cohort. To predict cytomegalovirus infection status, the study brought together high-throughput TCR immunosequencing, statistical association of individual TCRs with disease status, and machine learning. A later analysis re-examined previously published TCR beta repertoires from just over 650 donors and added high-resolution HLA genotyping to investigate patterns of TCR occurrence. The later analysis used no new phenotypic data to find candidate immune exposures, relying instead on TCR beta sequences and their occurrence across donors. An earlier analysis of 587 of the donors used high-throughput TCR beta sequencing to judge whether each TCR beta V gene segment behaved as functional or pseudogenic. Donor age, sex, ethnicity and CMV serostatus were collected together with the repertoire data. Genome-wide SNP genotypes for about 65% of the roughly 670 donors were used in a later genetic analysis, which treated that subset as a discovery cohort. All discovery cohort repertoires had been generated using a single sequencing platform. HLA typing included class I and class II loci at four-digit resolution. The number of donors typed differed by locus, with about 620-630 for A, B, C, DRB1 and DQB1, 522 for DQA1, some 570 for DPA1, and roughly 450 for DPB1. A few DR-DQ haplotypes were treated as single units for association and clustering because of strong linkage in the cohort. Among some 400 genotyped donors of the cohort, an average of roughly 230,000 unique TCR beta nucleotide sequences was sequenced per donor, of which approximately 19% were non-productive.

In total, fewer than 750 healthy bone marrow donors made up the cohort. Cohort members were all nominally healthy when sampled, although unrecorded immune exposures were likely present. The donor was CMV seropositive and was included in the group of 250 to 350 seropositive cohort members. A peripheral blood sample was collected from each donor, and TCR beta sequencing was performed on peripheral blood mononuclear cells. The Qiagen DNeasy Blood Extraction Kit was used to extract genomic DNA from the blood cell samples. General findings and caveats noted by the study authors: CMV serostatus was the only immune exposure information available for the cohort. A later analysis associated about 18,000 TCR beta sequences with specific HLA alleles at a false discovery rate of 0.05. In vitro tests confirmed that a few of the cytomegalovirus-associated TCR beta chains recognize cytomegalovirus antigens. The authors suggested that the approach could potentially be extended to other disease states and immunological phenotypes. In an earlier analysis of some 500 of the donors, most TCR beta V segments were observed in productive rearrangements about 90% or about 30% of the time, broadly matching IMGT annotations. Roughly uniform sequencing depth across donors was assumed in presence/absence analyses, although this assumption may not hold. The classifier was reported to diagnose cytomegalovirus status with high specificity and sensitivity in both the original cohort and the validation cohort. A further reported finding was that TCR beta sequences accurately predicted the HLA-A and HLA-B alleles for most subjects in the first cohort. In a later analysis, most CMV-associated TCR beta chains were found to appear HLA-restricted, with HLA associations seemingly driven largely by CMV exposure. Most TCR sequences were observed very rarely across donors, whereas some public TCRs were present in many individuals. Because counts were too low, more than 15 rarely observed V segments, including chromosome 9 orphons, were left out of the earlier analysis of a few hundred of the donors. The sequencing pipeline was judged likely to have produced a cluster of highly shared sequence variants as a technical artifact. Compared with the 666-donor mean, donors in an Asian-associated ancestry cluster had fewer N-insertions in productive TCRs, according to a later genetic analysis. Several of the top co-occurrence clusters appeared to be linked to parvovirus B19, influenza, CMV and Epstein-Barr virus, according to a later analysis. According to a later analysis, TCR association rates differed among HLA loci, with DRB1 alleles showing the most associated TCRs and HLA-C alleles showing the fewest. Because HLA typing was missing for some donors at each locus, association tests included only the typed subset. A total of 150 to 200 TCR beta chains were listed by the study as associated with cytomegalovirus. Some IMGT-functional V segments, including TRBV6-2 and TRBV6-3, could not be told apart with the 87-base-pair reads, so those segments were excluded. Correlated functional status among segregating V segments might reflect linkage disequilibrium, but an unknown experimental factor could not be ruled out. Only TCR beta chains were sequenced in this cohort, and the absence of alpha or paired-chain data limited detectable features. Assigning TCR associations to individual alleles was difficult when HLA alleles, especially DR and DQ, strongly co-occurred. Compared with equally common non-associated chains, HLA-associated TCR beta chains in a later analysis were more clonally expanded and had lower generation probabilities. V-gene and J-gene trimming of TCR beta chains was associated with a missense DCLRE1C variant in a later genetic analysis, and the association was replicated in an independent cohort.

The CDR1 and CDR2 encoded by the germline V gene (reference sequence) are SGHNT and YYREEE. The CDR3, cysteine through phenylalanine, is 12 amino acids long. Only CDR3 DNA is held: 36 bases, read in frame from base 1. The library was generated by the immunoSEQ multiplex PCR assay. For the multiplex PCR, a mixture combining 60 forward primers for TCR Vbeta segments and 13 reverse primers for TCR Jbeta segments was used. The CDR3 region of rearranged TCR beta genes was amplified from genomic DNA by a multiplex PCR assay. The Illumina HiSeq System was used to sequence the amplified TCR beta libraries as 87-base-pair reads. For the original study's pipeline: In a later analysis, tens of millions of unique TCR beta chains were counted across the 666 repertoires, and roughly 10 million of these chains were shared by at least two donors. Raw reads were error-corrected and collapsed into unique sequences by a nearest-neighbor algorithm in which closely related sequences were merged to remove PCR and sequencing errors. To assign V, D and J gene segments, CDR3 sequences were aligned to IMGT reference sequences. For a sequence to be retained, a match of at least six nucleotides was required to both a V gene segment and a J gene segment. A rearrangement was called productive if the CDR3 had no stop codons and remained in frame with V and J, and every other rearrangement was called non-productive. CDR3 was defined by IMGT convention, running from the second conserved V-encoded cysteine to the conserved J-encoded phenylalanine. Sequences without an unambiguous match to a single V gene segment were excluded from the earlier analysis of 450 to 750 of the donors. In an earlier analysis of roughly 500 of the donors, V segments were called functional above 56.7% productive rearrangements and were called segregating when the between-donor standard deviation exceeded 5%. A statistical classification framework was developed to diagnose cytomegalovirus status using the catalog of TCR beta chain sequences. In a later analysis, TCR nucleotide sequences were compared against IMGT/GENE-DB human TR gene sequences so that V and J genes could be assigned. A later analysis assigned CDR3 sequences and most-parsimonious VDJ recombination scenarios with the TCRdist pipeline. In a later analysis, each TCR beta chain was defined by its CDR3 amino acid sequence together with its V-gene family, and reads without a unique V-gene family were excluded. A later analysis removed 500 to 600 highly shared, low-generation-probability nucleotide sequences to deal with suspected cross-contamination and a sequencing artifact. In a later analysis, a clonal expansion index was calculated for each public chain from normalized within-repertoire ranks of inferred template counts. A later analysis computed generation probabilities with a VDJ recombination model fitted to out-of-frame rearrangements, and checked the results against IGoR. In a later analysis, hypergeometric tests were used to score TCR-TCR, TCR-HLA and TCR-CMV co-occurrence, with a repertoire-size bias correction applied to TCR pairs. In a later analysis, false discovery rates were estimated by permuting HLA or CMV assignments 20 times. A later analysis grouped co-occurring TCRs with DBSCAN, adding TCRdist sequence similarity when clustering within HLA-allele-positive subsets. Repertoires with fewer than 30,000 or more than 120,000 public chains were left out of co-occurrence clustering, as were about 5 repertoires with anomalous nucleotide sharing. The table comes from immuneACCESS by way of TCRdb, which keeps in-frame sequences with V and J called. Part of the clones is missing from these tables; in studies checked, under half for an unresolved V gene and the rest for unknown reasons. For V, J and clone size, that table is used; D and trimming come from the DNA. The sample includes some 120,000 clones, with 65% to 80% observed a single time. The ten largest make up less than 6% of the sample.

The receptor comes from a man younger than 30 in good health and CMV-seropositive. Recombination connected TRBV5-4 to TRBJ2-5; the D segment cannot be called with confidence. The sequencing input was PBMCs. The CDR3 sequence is CASSYFLEAQYF. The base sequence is TGTGCCAGCAGCTACTTCCTAGAGGCCCAGTACTTC.